The 32 T cell receptor beta chains below were found in one sample sequenced in a study of blood T cell repertoires in COVID-19. Generated by immunoSEQ multiplex PCR, the TCRdb table keeps only in-frame clones and is missing some. The sample has about 240,000 clones, about 90% seen once. The sequencing sample was made of PBMCs or T cells enriched from blood (not recorded which). The source is a woman aged 40 to 55 with acute COVID-19.

The V and J genes are TRBV25-1 and TRBJ1-5; TRBD1 aligns across 9 bases. CDR3 length: 16 amino acids. J gave up 3 bases and V 4 bases, and 7 bases lay outside the gene matches. Germline V gives CDR1 MGHDK, CDR2 SYGVNS. CDR3 region: CASSGSTGGPNQPQHF. The CDR3 nucleotides are TGTGCCAGCAGTGGGTCCACAGGGGGCCCCAATCAGCCCCAGCATTTT. Full variable domain (outside the CDR3, taken from reference TRBV25-1 and TRBJ1-5): EADIYQTPRYLVIGTGKKITLECSQTMGHDKMYWYQQDPGMELHLIHYSYGVNSTEKGDLSSESTVSRIRTEHFPLTLESARPSHTSQYLCASSGSTGGPNQPQHFGDGTRLSIL.

The genes are TRBV14 and TRBJ2-1, with D uncertain. The germline V gene encodes CDR1 SGHDN and CDR2 FVKESK. V lost 4 bases to trimming and J lost 0 bases, with 10 bases between them. CDR3 size: 15 residues. The CDR3 bases are TGTGCCAGCAGCCGTATCAGAAGCTCCTACAATGAGCAGTTCTTC. Translation gives CASSRIRSSYNEQFF.

The chain is built from TRBV3-1 (or the pseudogene TRBV3-2) and TRBJ2-7; D is undetermined. This CDR3 contains 15 residues. CDR1 and CDR2 (germline): LGHDT, YNNKEL (reference sequence). V dropped 4 bases and J dropped 0 bases, with 13 bases sitting between them. DNA of the CDR3: TGTGCCAGCAGCCTGAGTCAGGTGAGCTCCTACGAGCAGTACTTC. Amino acid sequence: CASSLSQVSSYEQYF.

CDR3 residues: CASSLGAAGDTQYF. The DNA for the CDR3 is TGTGCCAGCAGTTTAGGGGCGGCGGGGGATACGCAGTATTTT. The chain couples TRBV27 to TRBJ2-3, with TRBD2 as a possible D gene (6 bases). The V end was cut by 2 bases, the J end by 6 bases, with 12 bases between. Germline CDR1 and CDR2: MNHEY and SMNVEV (reference sequence). The CDR3 covers 14 residues.

In the case of this clone: At the DNA level, this CDR3 is encoded by other sequences in the same sample as well. The V and J genes are TRBV5-1 and TRBJ2-3, with 9 bases identical to TRBD2. This CDR3 region has 17 residues. CDR1 and CDR2 from the germline V gene are SGHRS and YFSETQ. J gave up 0 bases and V 0 bases, and 5 bases lay outside the gene matches. CDR3 loop: CASSLGLAESSTDTQYF. The CDR3 DNA is TGCGCCAGCAGCTTGGGACTAGCGGAGTCTAGCACAGATACGCAGTATTTT.

V gene TRBV7-8 combines with J gene TRBJ2-3, with 11 bases identical to TRBD2. Losses at the gene ends were 2 bases for V and 0 bases for J; bases not matched to a gene: 16. The CDR3 consists of 21 residues. CDR1 is SGHVS, CDR2 FQNEAQ, per germline. CDR3 nucleotide sequence: TGTGCCAGCAGCTTAACAATTGCTACTAGCGGGAGAATCCTTAGCACAGATACGCAGTATTTT. The encoded protein is CASSLTIATSGRILSTDTQYF.

In this sample, this clone turned up many times. Other DNA sequences of this sample code for an identical CDR3. CDR3 loop: CATSRDGGPNEKLFF. CDR3 DNA sequence: TGTGCCACCAGCAGAGATGGGGGCCCGAATGAAAAACTGTTTTTT. The rearrangement uses TRBV15 and TRBJ1-4; possible D gene TRBD1, 6 bases. Trimming removed 0 bases from V and 5 bases from J, with 10 bases in between. CDR1 LNHNV and CDR2 YYDKDF come from the germline V gene (reference sequence). This CDR3 has 15 amino acids. Combining the CDR3 with reference TRBV15 and TRBJ1-4 gives the whole variable domain DAMVIQNPRYQVTQFGKPVTLSCSQTLNHNVMYWYQQKSSQAPKLLFHYYDKDFNNEADTPDNFQSRRPNTSFCFLDIRSPGLGDTAMYLCATSRDGGPNEKLFFGSGTQLSVL.

The V call is TRBV7-3, the J call TRBJ1-6; D is undetermined. The CDR3 covers 13 residues. Trimming stripped 5 bases from V and 10 bases from J, with 12 bases between. Germline lookup yields CDR1 SGHTA and CDR2 FQGTGA. The CDR3 is CASSPTYSSPLHF. The CDR3 DNA reads TGTGCCAGCAGCCCCACATATTCCTCACCCCTCCACTTT.

V and J are TRBV19 and TRBJ1-5, with D possibly TRBD1 on 5 matching bases. V was pared by 3 bases and J by 3 bases, with 9 bases between. The CDR3 consists of 14 residues. Germline assignment: CDR1 LNHDA and CDR2 SQIVND (reference sequence). The CDR3 reads CASSIRGNNQPQHF. The CDR3 DNA is TGTGCCAGTAGTATCCGGGGGAACAATCAGCCCCAGCATTTT.

The chain uses TRBV5-8 and TRBJ1-5; 7 positions match TRBD1. Trimming removed 2 bases from V and 2 bases from J; junction bases left unmatched: 4. The CDR3 length is 15 residues. The germline gives CDR1 SGHTS, CDR2 YDEGEE. CDR3 residues: CASSLLTGGNQPQHF. CDR3 in DNA: TGTGCCAGCAGCTTACTCACAGGGGGCAATCAGCCCCAGCATTTT.

The V and J genes are TRBV9 and TRBJ2-2; D gene unclear. Germline CDR1 is SGDLS and CDR2 is YYNGEE. Between the trimmed V and J ends, which lost 0 bases and 7 bases, there was a span of 7 bases. The CDR3 is 13 residues long. The CDR3 region has the DNA TGTGCCAGCAGCGTAGATGGCGGCGGGGAGCTGTTTTTT. It translates to CASSVDGGGELFF.

Only a few counts were recorded for this clone. J is TRBJ1-2 and V is TRBV18; a weak D match, TRBD1 (6 bases). Trimming pared 4 bases from V and 6 bases from J, leaving 15 bases between. This CDR3 comprises 14 residues. The V gene's germline CDR1 is KGHSH and CDR2 LQKENI. The CDR3 here is CASSLPGQTDGYTF. The CDR3 DNA reads as TGTGCCAGCTCACTCCCCGGACAGACCGATGGCTACACCTTC.

The chain couples TRBV7-8 to TRBJ1-4, with 8 bases lining up with TRBD1. The CDR3 has 16 residues. The V gene end was trimmed by 4 bases and the J gene end by 5 bases; junction bases not matched to a gene: 9. CDR1 and CDR2 (germline): SGHVS, FQNEAQ. The CDR3 sequence is CASSYSGQVQNEKLFF. Here the CDR3 DNA reads TGTGCCAGCAGCTACTCGGGACAGGTTCAGAATGAAAAACTGTTTTTT.

V and J are TRBV9 and TRBJ1-2; D is ambiguous. The CDR3 consists of 12 residues. Trimming left V 2 bases short and J 4 bases short, with 6 bases between. Germline CDR1 SGDLS, CDR2 YYNGEE. CDR3 loop: CASSVLSYGYTF. In DNA form, the CDR3 reads TGTGCCAGCAGCGTTCTCTCCTATGGCTACACCTTC.

The genes are TRBV4-1 and TRBJ1-4; TRBD1 is a possible D gene (5 bases). Trimming cost V 3 bases and J 0 bases, with 17 bases left between them. Germline assignment: CDR1 MGHRA and CDR2 YSYEKL. This CDR3 has 18 residues. CDR3 in DNA: TGCGCCAGCAGCCATTTCGGGACTCAAGGGGCAACTAATGAAAAACTGTTTTTT. It codes for CASSHFGTQGATNEKLFF.

The chain couples TRBV5-6 to TRBJ2-5; 8 bases fit TRBD1. The CDR3 contains 13 residues. Trimming removed 0 bases from V and 5 bases from J; junction bases left unmatched: 0. Germline V gene lookup returns CDR1 SGHDT and CDR2 YYEEEE. CDR3 DNA sequence: TGTGCCAGCAGCTTGGACAGGGGGGAGACCCAGTACTTC. This translates into CASSLDRGETQYF.

This rearrangement joins TRBV11-1 to TRBJ2-2; possible D gene TRBD1, 6 bases. V was clipped by 5 bases and J by 3 bases, with 13 bases between them. The CDR3 is 15 residues long. Per germline, CDR1 SGHAT and CDR2 FQDESV (reference sequence). Here the CDR3 reads CASSPKTGYTGELFF. DNA of the CDR3: TGTGCCAGCAGCCCCAAGACAGGTTACACCGGGGAGCTGTTTTTT.

This clone was seen a few times. At one end the junction does not follow the germline gene, possibly because of a read error. The J gene is TRBJ2-1, the V gene TRBV5-1, with 9 nucleotides matching TRBD2. This CDR3 has 15 amino acids. Germline lookup yields CDR1 SGHRS and CDR2 YFSETQ. CDR3 DNA sequence: TGCGCCAGCAGCTTGGACGGGACTAGCTACTATGAGCAGTTCTTC. Its protein product is CASSLDGTSYYEQFF.

The rearrangement uses TRBV24-1 and TRBJ2-2; a weak D match, TRBD1 (5 bases). Germline V gene lookup returns CDR1 KGHDR and CDR2 SFDVKD. The CDR3 spans 16 residues. Trimming pared 4 bases from V and 1 base from J, leaving 12 bases between. The CDR3 DNA follows: TGTGCCACCAGTGAGATCAGGGCGAAGAACACCGGGGAGCTGTTTTTT. Protein: CATSEIRAKNTGELFF.

This clone was counted a few times. The gene calls are TRBV19 and TRBJ1-6; 7 bases agree with TRBD1. With 1 base clipped from V and 10 bases from J, the junction kept 7 bases outside the gene matches. CDR1 is LNHDA and CDR2 is SQIVND in the germline V gene (reference sequence). The CDR3 sequence is 15 residues long. The CDR3 DNA is TGTGCCAGTAGTATAGCTGTCCAGGGGGAATCACCCCTCCACTTT. Its protein product is CASSIAVQGESPLHF.

The V gene is TRBV11-2, the J gene TRBJ1-2; TRBD1 matches at 7 bases. Trimming removed 2 bases from V and 0 bases from J; junction bases left unmatched: 15. CDR3 size: 19 residues. Germline V gene lookup returns CDR1 SGHAT and CDR2 FQNNGV. CDR3 in amino acids: CASSLSYLGTANPNYGYTF. Here the CDR3 DNA reads TGTGCCAGCAGCTTATCCTACCTCGGGACAGCAAACCCTAACTATGGCTACACCTTC.

The genes are TRBV3-1 (or the pseudogene TRBV3-2) and TRBJ1-2; D is undetermined. Germline CDR1 and CDR2: LGHDT and YNNKEL (reference sequence). The CDR3 extends over 14 amino acids. Trimming shortened V by 0 bases and J by 4 bases, and 9 bases separated the two germline ends. This CDR3 reads CASSQDRYSYGYTF. The CDR3 DNA sequence: TGTGCCAGCAGCCAAGACCGTTACTCCTATGGCTACACCTTC.

The CDR3, as DNA: TGCGCCAGCAGCCCCTCGGACAGGGGTAATGAAAAACTGTTTTTT. Its protein is CASSPSDRGNEKLFF. The chain employs TRBV5-1 and TRBJ1-4, with 9 bases that match TRBD1. J gave up 4 bases and V 4 bases, and 5 bases lay outside the gene matches. The CDR3 has 15 amino acids. Germline CDR1 reads SGHRS; CDR2 reads YFSETQ.

V and J are TRBV7-9 and TRBJ1-5; TRBD1 might be the D (5 bases). Germline CDR1 SEHNR, CDR2 FQNEAQ (reference sequence). V gave up 2 bases and J gave up 0 bases, with 8 bases separating them. CDR3 length: 15 residues. DNA for the CDR3: TGTGCCAGCAGCTTATCAGGGCTTAGCAATCAGCCCCAGCATTTT. Its protein is CASSLSGLSNQPQHF.

The rearrangement uses TRBV7-9 and TRBJ1-1, with 7 bases fitting TRBD1. The CDR3 covers 13 residues. The germline V gene has CDR1 SEHNR and CDR2 FQNEAQ (reference sequence). V shed 5 bases and J 10 bases; nucleotides not matched to a gene: 10. DNA of the CDR3: TGTGCCAGCAGCCTAGGACAGGACCGGGGAGCTTTCTTT. It specifies CASSLGQDRGAFF.

This clone was counted a single time. The chain carries TRBV27 and TRBJ2-3; D possibly corresponds to TRBD2 (5 bases). There are 12 residues in the CDR3. Germline V gives CDR1 MNHEY, CDR2 SMNVEV (reference sequence). Trimming left V 7 bases short and J 2 bases short, with 7 bases between. CDR3 nucleotide sequence: TGTGCCAGCACCGGGATCACAGATACGCAGTATTTT. Translating gives CASTGITDTQYF.

Comments on this clone: This sample includes further DNA sequences coding for the same CDR3. The chain links TRBV3-1 (or the pseudogene TRBV3-2) to TRBJ2-3; 9 bases are a match to TRBD2. The CDR3 is 14 amino acids. V was pared by 4 bases and J by 1 base, with 0 bases of the junction left unmatched. The germline V gene encodes CDR1 LGHDT and CDR2 YNNKEL (reference sequence). CDR3 amino acids: CASSLAGGTDTQYF. The CDR3 region has the DNA TGTGCCAGCAGCCTAGCGGGAGGCACAGATACGCAGTATTTT.

The CDR3 DNA is TGCGCCAGCAGTGAAACGGGTAGGGAGCAGTACTTC. Its translation: CASSETGREQYF. J is TRBJ2-7 and V is TRBV10-1; D is ambiguous. Deletions cut 3 bases from V and 7 bases from J, with 10 bases between. The CDR3 is 12 residues long. Germline values: CDR1 WNHNN, CDR2 SYGVQD (reference sequence).

This clone came up once. The CDR3 loop is CASSNLGLAEYNEQFF. CDR3 coding DNA: TGTGCCAGCTCAAACCTCGGACTAGCGGAGTACAATGAGCAGTTCTTC. The V gene is TRBV18, the J gene TRBJ2-1, with 10 bases aligning to TRBD2. V gave up 5 bases and J gave up 4 bases; unmatched junction bases: 8. Germline CDR1 KGHSH, CDR2 LQKENI. The CDR3 runs to 16 residues.

The chain carries TRBV3-1 (or the pseudogene TRBV3-2) and TRBJ2-1; 14 positions match TRBD2. Per germline, CDR1 LGHDT and CDR2 YNNKEL (reference sequence). V lost 3 bases and J lost 7; bases outside the gene matches: 5. CDR3 length: 16 residues. CDR3 bases: TGTGCCAGCAGCCATGAGAGACTAGCGGGAGGGAATGAGCAGTTCTTC. Its protein is CASSHERLAGGNEQFF.

This clone was counted once. J is TRBJ1-5 and V is TRBV19; 9 bases align to TRBD1. In germline, CDR1 is LNHDA, CDR2 SQIVND (reference sequence). The V and J ends lost 6 bases and 4 bases, in that order; junction bases with no gene match: 4. CDR3 length: 14 amino acids. As DNA, the CDR3 is TGTGCCAGTAGAATACAGGGGGCGAATCAGCCCCAGCATTTT. It is translated as CASRIQGANQPQHF.

The genes are TRBV9 and TRBJ2-1, with 10 bases matching TRBD1. Germline values: CDR1 SGDLS, CDR2 YYNGEE. This CDR3 spans 16 amino acids. Losses at the gene ends were 3 bases for V and 4 bases for J; bases not matched to a gene: 7. The CDR3 region is CASSAPDRGLYNEQFF. The DNA of the CDR3 is TGTGCCAGCAGCGCCCCTGACAGGGGGCTGTACAATGAGCAGTTCTTC.